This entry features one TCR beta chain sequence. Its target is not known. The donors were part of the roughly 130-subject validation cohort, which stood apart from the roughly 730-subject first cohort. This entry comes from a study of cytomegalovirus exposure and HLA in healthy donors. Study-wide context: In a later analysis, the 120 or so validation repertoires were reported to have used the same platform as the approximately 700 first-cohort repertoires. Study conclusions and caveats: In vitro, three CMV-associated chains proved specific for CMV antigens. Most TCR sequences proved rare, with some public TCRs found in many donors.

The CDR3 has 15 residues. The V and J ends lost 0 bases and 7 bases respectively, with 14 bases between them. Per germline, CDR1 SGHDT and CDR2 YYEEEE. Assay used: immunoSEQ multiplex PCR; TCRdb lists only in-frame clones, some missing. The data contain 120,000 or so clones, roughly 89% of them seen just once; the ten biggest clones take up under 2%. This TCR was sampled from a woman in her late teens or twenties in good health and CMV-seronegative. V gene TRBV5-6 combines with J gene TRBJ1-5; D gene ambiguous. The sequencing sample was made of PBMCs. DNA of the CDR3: TGTGCCAGCAGCTTGGTCGTGCCGGGAGGGCAGCCCCAGCATTTT. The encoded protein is CASSLVVPGGQPQHF. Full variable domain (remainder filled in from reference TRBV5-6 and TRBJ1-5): DAGVTQSPTHLIKTRGQQVTLRCSPKSGHDTVSWYQQALGQGPQFIFQYYEEEERQRGNFPDRFSGHQFPNYSSELNVNALLLGDSALYLCASSLVVPGGQPQHFGDGTRLSIL.